These T cell receptor beta chains were read from a single sample in a study of blood T cell repertoires in COVID-19. TCRdb's table, derived via immunoSEQ multiplex PCR, lists solely in-frame clones and lacks some. The table records around 160,000 clones, more than 75% of them present only once. Sequenced input: peripheral blood. The receptor set was obtained from a human donor with acute or convalescent COVID-19. The donor label of this sample is uncertain. The CDR3 runs from the conserved cysteine through the conserved F or W. The D gene is left open where the match is weak. Not all rows give a size; the values are once, few, many and, for expanded clones, a class.

15	.	TRBD1	TRBV6-1	TRBJ1-2	CASSETHRGNYGYTF	TGTGCCAGCAGTGAAACCCACAGGGGAAACTATGGCTACACCTTC
16	.	TRBD2	TRBV29-1	TRBJ2-1	CSVEGVRTSGYNEQFF	TGCAGCGTTGAAGGAGTTAGGACTAGCGGCTACAATGAGCAGTTCTTC
12	.	.	TRBV24-1	TRBJ2-2	CATRGSTGELFF	TGTGCCACCCGGGGTAGCACCGGGGAGCTGTTTTTT
18	.	TRBD1	TRBV3-1/TRBV3-2	TRBJ1-2	CASSQVIGFGQGARGYTF	TGTGCCAGCAGCCAAGTAATAGGTTTTGGACAGGGGGCGCGTGGCTACACCTTC
14	.	TRBD1	TRBV19	TRBJ1-6	CASRSGGLNSPLHF	TGTGCCAGTAGATCAGGGGGCTTGAATTCACCCCTCCACTTT
13	.	.	TRBV18	TRBJ1-1	CASSNRENTEAFF	TGTGCCAGCTCGAACAGGGAGAACACTGAAGCTTTCTTT
13	.	.	TRBV10-2	TRBJ2-1	CASSEVPRGEQFF	TGCGCCAGCAGTGAGGTTCCTCGGGGTGAGCAGTTCTTC
14	.	.	TRBV19	TRBJ1-6	CASSQGNYNSPLHF	TGTGCCAGCTCTCAGGGTAACTATAATTCACCCCTCCACTTT
15	.	TRBD2	TRBV7-2	TRBJ2-2	CASTILTGGPGELFF	TGTGCCAGCACGATCCTGACGGGGGGGCCCGGGGAGCTGTTTTTT
16	.	TRBD1	TRBV27	TRBJ1-2	CASSFISATGGEGYTF	TGTGCCAGCAGTTTCATAAGCGCGACAGGGGGCGAGGGCTACACCTTC
11	.	TRBD1	TRBV19	TRBJ1-2	CASRTGGGYTF	TGTGCCAGTAGGACAGGGGGCGGCTACACCTTC
14	.	.	TRBV6-5	TRBJ1-1	CASSRDFRATEAFF	TGTGCCAGCAGCAGGGACTTCAGGGCCACTGAAGCTTTCTTT
14	.	TRBD1	TRBV15	TRBJ1-2	CATSTGGGNYGYTF	TGTGCCACCTCGACAGGGGGCGGAAACTATGGCTACACCTTC
19	.	TRBD1	TRBV6-2/TRBV6-3	TRBJ2-4	CASSPLGQGAARGKNIQYF	TGTGCCAGCAGTCCCCTCGGACAGGGGGCTGCGCGGGGCAAAAACATTCAGTACTTC
18	.	TRBD1	TRBV9	TRBJ1-4	CASSVSWTGGMANEKLFF	TGTGCCAGCAGCGTCTCGTGGACAGGGGGCATGGCTAATGAAAAACTGTTTTTT
14	.	.	TRBV19	TRBJ1-6	CASTTDSYNSPLHF	TGTGCCAGTACCACGGACAGTTATAATTCACCCCTCCACTTT
15	.	.	TRBV19	TRBJ2-6	CASTFSSSGANVLTF	TGTGCCAGTACCTTTTCCAGCTCTGGGGCCAACGTCCTGACTTTC
15	once	.	TRBV7-3	TRBJ1-1	CASSLRGDMNTEAFF	TGTGCCAGCAGCTTAAGGGGGGATATGAACACTGAAGCTTTCTTT
15	.	.	TRBV5-1	TRBJ2-3	CASSSWAGSTDTQYF	TGCGCCAGCAGCTCCTGGGCAGGAAGCACAGATACGCAGTATTTT
16	.	.	TRBV6-5	TRBJ2-1	CASSYQPPVSYNEQFF	TGTGCCAGCAGTTATCAACCACCAGTTTCCTACAATGAGCAGTTCTTC
16	.	.	TRBV12-5	TRBJ1-6	CASGPGGGRRISPLHF	TGTGCTAGTGGCCCCGGCGGGGGGCGAAGGATCTCACCCCTCCACTTT
15	.	.	TRBV4-1	TRBJ1-4	CASSQEGLPNEKLFF	TGCGCCAGCAGCCAAGAAGGACTTCCTAATGAAAAACTGTTTTTT
15	.	TRBD1	TRBV6-1	TRBJ2-1	CASSEPGGIYNEQFF	TGTGCCAGCAGTGAACCAGGGGGCATCTACAATGAGCAGTTCTTC
16	.	TRBD2	TRBV2	TRBJ2-5	CASSEALAGEVETQYF	TGTGCCAGCAGTGAAGCCCTAGCGGGGGAAGTAGAGACCCAGTACTTC
11	.	.	TRBV13	TRBJ2-7	CASSSLYEQYF	TGTGCCAGCAGCTCCCTTTACGAGCAGTACTTC
15	.	.	TRBV2	TRBJ1-6	CASSPETAYNSPLHF	TGTGCCAGCAGTCCCGAGACAGCCTATAATTCACCCCTCCACTTT
14	once	.	TRBV29-1	TRBJ2-6	CSVQGQAGANVLTF	TGCAGCGTCCAAGGACAAGCTGGGGCCAACGTCCTGACTTTC
14	.	.	TRBV5-1	TRBJ1-4	CASSPDSFNEKLFF	TGCGCCAGCAGCCCGGACAGCTTTAATGAAAAACTGTTTTTT
16	.	TRBD1	TRBV10-3	TRBJ1-3	CAISAGTGGSGNTIYF	TGTGCCATCAGCGCCGGGACAGGGGGCTCTGGAAACACCATATATTTT
11	.	.	TRBV29-1	TRBJ2-5	CSVEDQETQYF	TGCAGCGTTGAAGATCAGGAGACCCAGTACTTC
15	.	.	TRBV5-1	TRBJ2-5	CASSLAAGDEETQYF	TGCGCCAGCAGCTTGGCGGCAGGGGACGAAGAGACCCAGTACTTC
15	.	.	TRBV19	TRBJ2-3	CASSIQSGGTDTQYF	TGTGCCAGTAGTATCCAGTCAGGGGGGACAGATACGCAGTATTTT
14	.	.	TRBV2	TRBJ2-3	CASKSAGATDTQYF	TGTGCCAGCAAGTCGGCGGGGGCCACAGATACGCAGTATTTT
16	.	.	TRBV6-2/TRBV6-3	TRBJ1-1	CASSYPRSFKNTEAFF	TGTGCCAGCAGTTACCCACGGTCGTTCAAAAACACTGAAGCTTTCTTT
16	.	.	TRBV5-1	TRBJ1-1	CASSLGREPMNTEAFF	TGCGCCAGCAGCTTGGGTCGCGAGCCGATGAACACTGAAGCTTTCTTT
13	.	.	TRBV19	TRBJ2-5	CATSRLPQETQYF	TGTGCCACCTCCAGGCTCCCGCAAGAGACCCAGTACTTC
12	few	.	TRBV6-2/TRBV6-3	TRBJ1-1	CASSLTAKGAFF	TGTGCCAGCAGCCTGACAGCAAAGGGGGCTTTCTTT
15	.	TRBD2	TRBV5-1	TRBJ2-1	CASSLVSGEYNEQFF	TGCGCCAGCAGCTTGGTTAGCGGGGAGTACAATGAGCAGTTCTTC
15	.	TRBD1	TRBV7-8	TRBJ2-1	CASSKGQGFLNEQFF	TGTGCCAGCAGCAAGGGACAGGGCTTTCTCAATGAGCAGTTCTTC
13	.	.	TRBV27	TRBJ2-7	CTVYFRSRSEQYF	TGTACTGTTTACTTTCGGTCAAGGAGCGAGCAGTACTTC
14	once	.	TRBV15	TRBJ1-5	CATSRDMSNQPQHF	TGTGCCACCAGCAGAGATATGAGTAATCAGCCCCAGCATTTT
14	.	TRBD1	TRBV2	TRBJ1-5	CASSLGQGFQPQHF	TGTGCCAGCAGTTTGGGACAGGGGTTTCAGCCCCAGCATTTT
15	.	TRBD1	TRBV30	TRBJ1-2	CAWSVRGPGARGYTF	TGTGCCTGGAGTGTAAGGGGGCCTGGAGCTAGGGGCTACACCTTC
18	.	.	TRBV15	TRBJ1-3	CATSRDTSLFPVGNTIYF	TGTGCCACCAGCAGGGACACGTCTCTATTCCCGGTGGGAAACACCATATATTTT
12	once	.	TRBV5-6	TRBJ1-2	CASSLTGYGYTF	TGTGCCAGCAGCTTGACAGGGTATGGCTACACCTTC
14	.	TRBD1	TRBV2	TRBJ1-2	CASSRAWDRDGYTF	TGTGCCAGCAGTCGTGCCTGGGACAGGGATGGCTACACCTTC
15	.	TRBD2	TRBV9	TRBJ2-3	CASSPGGREADTQYF	TGTGCCAGCAGCCCCGGGGGGCGGGAGGCAGATACGCAGTATTTT
12	.	.	TRBV3-1/TRBV3-2	TRBJ2-1	CASSQPPDEQFF	TGTGCCAGCAGCCAACCGCCGGATGAGCAGTTCTTC
15	few	TRBD1	TRBV5-4	TRBJ2-7	CASSLHGTGNYEQYF	TGTGCCAGCAGCTTACACGGGACAGGGAACTACGAGCAGTACTTC
14	.	.	TRBV19	TRBJ1-2	CASSASTANYGYTF	TGTGCCAGTAGTGCCTCAACGGCTAACTATGGCTACACCTTC
17	.	.	TRBV5-1	TRBJ2-1	CASSLTPPDGQNNEQFF	TGCGCCAGCAGCTTGACCCCTCCGGACGGACAAAACAATGAGCAGTTCTTC
15	.	TRBD2	TRBV6-5	TRBJ2-7	CASSPRTSGVGQQYF	TGTGCCAGCAGCCCGCGGACTAGCGGGGTTGGCCAGCAGTACTTC
15	.	.	TRBV7-3	TRBJ2-7	CASSLGRGSSYEQYF	TGTGCCAGCAGCTTGGGGCGGGGAAGCTCCTACGAGCAGTACTTC
13	.	TRBD1	TRBV12-3/TRBV12-4	TRBJ1-2	CASRLQGAGGYTF	TGTGCCAGCAGGCTTCAGGGGGCCGGGGGCTACACCTTC
16	.	TRBD1	TRBV9	TRBJ1-5	CASSPGDRGDNQPQHF	TGTGCCAGCAGCCCCGGGGACAGGGGGGACAATCAGCCCCAGCATTTT
15	.	TRBD1	TRBV6-6	TRBJ1-2	CASSQGTGWGYGYTF	TGTGCCAGCAGCCAGGGGACAGGGTGGGGCTATGGCTACACCTTC
13	.	.	TRBV12-3/TRBV12-4	TRBJ1-2	CASSLGQSYGYTF	TGTGCCAGCAGTTTAGGACAGTCCTATGGCTACACCTTC